The 25 T cell receptor beta chains in this list originate from one sample, sequenced in a study of regulatory T cells in long-lasting Graves disease. As for time point: newly diagnosed GD, antithyroid drugs for less than 3 months. With RNA extracted from PBMCs as input, the TCR library was made. Construction of the TCR beta libraries employed iRepertoire HTBI primers in conjunction with Arm-PCR of CDR3 regions. MiXCR, run by TCRdb on the multiplex PCR reads, gives a single entry per CDR3 protein. The table lists hundreds of thousands of distinct CDR3 sequences, less than 20% of them singletons. The sample in question was peripheral blood mononuclear cells (PBMCs), obtained at new diagnosis, from a patient treated with antithyroid drugs. The receptors here all came from a female donor with Graves disease.

This clonotype was seen ten or more times. This chain joins TRBV5-5 and TRBJ2-2; D may be TRBD1 (6 bases). Germline loops: CDR1 SGHKS, CDR2 YYEKEE (reference sequence). The CDR3 runs to 15 residues. V dropped 4 bases and J dropped 0 bases, with 10 bases sitting between them. The CDR3 sequence is CASSPTGSNTGELFF. CDR3 DNA: TGTGCCAGCAGCCCAACAGGGTCGAACACCGGGGAGCTGTTTTTT.

The J gene is TRBJ1-2, the V gene TRBV19; D gene ambiguous. The CDR3 runs to 13 residues. V dropped 7 bases and J dropped 7 bases, with 16 bases sitting between them. Per the germline V gene, CDR1 is LNHDA and CDR2 is SQIVND (reference sequence). As DNA, the CDR3 is TGTGCCAGTAACATCCCCACGGCAACTGGCTACACCTTC. Its translation is CASNIPTATGYTF.

The table lists this clonotype with many counts. The V call is TRBV7-8, the J call TRBJ2-7, with D maybe TRBD1 (5 bases). The CDR3 has 16 residues. Germline CDR1 is SGHVS and CDR2 is FQNEAQ. Between the trimmed V and J ends, which lost 1 base and 2 bases, there was a span of 15 bases. This chain's CDR3 is CASSLGSYDRTYEQYF. CDR3 nucleotide sequence: TGTGCCAGCAGCTTAGGGAGCTATGACAGAACCTACGAGCAGTACTTC.

This clonotype was counted ten times or more. The chain joins TRBV27 to TRBJ1-1; a weak D match, TRBD1 (6 bases). The CDR3 loop spans 14 amino acids. V gave up 2 bases and J gave up 1 base, with 8 bases separating them. From germline, CDR1 is MNHEY and CDR2 SMNVEV (reference sequence). The CDR3 spells CASSLNRANTEAFF. CDR3 coding DNA: TGTGCCAGCAGTTTAAACAGGGCGAACACTGAAGCTTTCTTT.

This clonotype showed up many times. The chain couples TRBV5-1 to TRBJ1-2; D possibly corresponds to TRBD1 (6 bases). CDR1 is SGHRS, CDR2 YFSETQ, per germline. Trimming left V 3 bases short and J 4 bases short, with 13 bases between. This CDR3 comprises 14 residues. Here the CDR3 reads CASSSGQTGYGYTF. The CDR3, as DNA: TGCGCCAGCAGCTCAGGACAGACGGGCTATGGCTACACCTTC.

This clonotype was seen repeatedly, ten times or more. The V and J genes are TRBV20-1 and TRBJ1-2; D is perhaps TRBD1 (5 bases). The germline V gene encodes CDR1 DFQATT and CDR2 SNEGSKA (reference sequence). Between the trimmed V and J ends, which lost 2 bases and 4 bases, there was a span of 11 bases. The length of the CDR3 is 13 residues. The CDR3, as DNA: TGCAGTGCTAGAAAGGGACGCAGCTATGGCTACACCTTC. Its translation is CSARKGRSYGYTF.

This clonotype was picked up many times. This chain uses TRBV2 with TRBJ2-3; unclear D gene. The length of the CDR3 is 13 residues. The germline gives CDR1 SNHLY, CDR2 FYNNEI. Trimming took off 7 bases at V and 5 bases at J, with 13 bases between the two ends. For the CDR3, the DNA is TGTGCCAGCACTCCTGGGATTGAAGATACGCAGTATTTT. Translated, it gives CASTPGIEDTQYF.

The V gene is TRBV4-3, the J gene TRBJ1-1, with no clear D. The CDR3 runs to 14 residues. Germline CDR1 and CDR2: LGHNA and YSLEER. Trimming removed 0 bases at V and 4 bases at J, with 9 bases between. The CDR3 sequence: CASSQDLGSTEAFF. CDR3 DNA sequence: TGCGCCAGCAGCCAAGATCTGGGCAGCACTGAAGCTTTCTTT.

The chain recombines TRBV19 with TRBJ1-2, with D unclear. CDR3 length: 13 residues. The germline V and J ends were trimmed by 9 bases and 4 bases, with 15 bases remaining between them. Germline V gene lookup returns CDR1 LNHDA and CDR2 SQIVND (reference sequence). The CDR3 region is CASTHLRFYGYTF. The CDR3 DNA follows: TGTGCCAGCACCCACCTGAGGTTCTATGGCTACACCTTC.

This clonotype was seen many times. This sequence joins TRBV6-2 or TRBV6-3 and TRBJ1-1; 9 bases agree with TRBD1. V trimming: 5 bases; J trimming: 6 bases; junction bases outside the gene matches: 7. Germline loops: CDR1 MNHEY, CDR2 SVGEGT. The CDR3 is 14 amino acids. CDR3 protein: CASSPPGQGAEAFF. DNA for the CDR3: TGTGCCAGCAGTCCTCCGGGACAGGGCGCTGAAGCTTTCTTT.

The sample holds many counts of this clonotype. The chain combines TRBV7-7 with TRBJ2-5; D is uncertain. Germline loops: CDR1 SSHAT, CDR2 FNYEAQ (reference sequence). This CDR3 has 14 amino acids. V lost 3 bases to trimming and J lost 3 bases, with 11 bases between them. CDR3 sequence: CASSLDPEEETQYF. For the CDR3, the DNA is TGTGCCAGCAGCTTGGACCCCGAGGAAGAGACCCAGTACTTC. Full variable domain (remainder filled in from reference TRBV7-7 and TRBJ2-5): GAGVSQSPRYKVTKRGQDVTLRCDPISSHATLYWYQQALGQGPEFLTYFNYEAQPDKSGLPSDRFSAERPEGSISTLTIQRTEQRDSAMYRCASSLDPEEETQYFGPGTRLLVL.

This clonotype was seen ten or more times. The chain has TRBV7-8 and TRBJ2-7, with 9 bases identical to TRBD1. Germline CDR1 reads SGHVS; CDR2 reads FQNEAQ. The CDR3 sequence is 14 residues long. J lost 5 bases, V lost 5 bases, and 7 bases had no gene match. For the CDR3, the DNA is TGTGCCAGCAGCGCGGACAGGGGTGGGCACGAGCAGTACTTC. It yields the protein CASSADRGGHEQYF.

This clonotype was recorded many times. J is TRBJ1-4 and V is TRBV7-9; tentatively, D is TRBD1 (5 bases). The CDR3 loop spans 14 amino acids. V gave up 4 bases and J gave up 8 bases, with 14 bases separating them. Germline values: CDR1 SEHNR, CDR2 FQNEAQ (reference sequence). The CDR3 is CASSSSGTPEKLFF. The DNA of the CDR3 is TGTGCCAGCAGCTCGTCCGGGACTCCCGAAAAACTGTTTTTT.

In this sample, this clonotype turned up a few times. The rearrangement uses TRBV7-6 and TRBJ2-3; tentative D call: TRBD1 (5 bases). Trimming removed 2 bases at V and 5 bases at J, with 17 bases between. Germline CDR1 and CDR2: SGHVS and FNYEAQ. The CDR3 runs 16 residues. CDR3 in DNA: TGTGCCAGCAGCTTACGATCCGGCAGGGAAGTAGATACGCAGTATTTT. The encoded protein is CASSLRSGREVDTQYF. The entire variable domain, with the rest obtained from reference TRBV7-6 and TRBJ2-3, is as follows: GAGVSQSPRYKVTKRGQDVALRCDPISGHVSLYWYRQALGQGPEFLTYFNYEAQQDKSGLPNDRFSAERPEGSISTLTIQRTEQRDSAMYRCASSLRSGREVDTQYFGPGTRLTVL.

V gene TRBV5-1 combines with J gene TRBJ1-6, with TRBD1 identical over 7 bases. The CDR3 length is 13 residues. J was trimmed by 8 bases and V by 2 bases; bases with no gene match: 1. Germline CDR1 reads SGHRS; CDR2 reads YFSETQ. The CDR3 loop is CASSFDRDSPLHF. The CDR3 region has the DNA TGCGCCAGCAGCTTCGACAGGGATTCACCCCTCCACTTT.

This clonotype occurred many times. The genes are TRBV5-4 and TRBJ1-1, with TRBD1 matching over 8 bases. The V and J ends lost 7 bases and 0 bases, in that order; junction bases with no gene match: 14. The CDR3 contains 17 residues. Germline CDR1 reads SGHNT; CDR2 reads YYREEE (reference sequence). CDR3 in amino acids: CASARAGGVPMNTEAFF. The CDR3 DNA sequence: TGTGCCAGCGCCAGGGCAGGGGGCGTCCCCATGAACACTGAAGCTTTCTTT.

This clonotype has a count of ten or more. The CDR3 DNA reads as TGTGCCAGCAGCCCTGGCGGGTTCGAAGAGACCCAGTACTTC. Translated, it gives CASSPGGFEETQYF. The V gene is TRBV7-2, the J gene TRBJ2-5, with D tentatively TRBD2 (5 bases). Germline values: CDR1 SGHTA, CDR2 FQGNSA. This CDR3 has 14 amino acids. V was trimmed by 5 bases and J by 3 bases, leaving 13 bases between them.

This clonotype was seen many times. V is TRBV18 and J is TRBJ1-1; D is unclear. The CDR3 has 14 residues. Germline V gene sequence: CDR1 KGHSH, CDR2 LQKENI. V was cut by 4 bases and J by 5 bases, with 14 bases left in between. The CDR3 nucleotides read TGTGCCAGCTCACTCGATGGGGTGAGGACTGAAGCTTTCTTT. Its translation: CASSLDGVRTEAFF.

The rearrangement links TRBV29-1 to TRBJ2-5; 14 bases match TRBD2. J gave up 5 bases and V 6 bases, and 11 bases lay outside the gene matches. CDR1 and CDR2 (germline): SQVTM, ANQGSEA. The CDR3 has 16 residues. The CDR3 loop reads CSVLGLAGVLDETQYF. The CDR3 DNA reads as TGCAGCGTACTGGGACTAGCGGGAGTGCTCGACGAGACCCAGTACTTC.

The chain links TRBV10-3 to TRBJ1-5; a possible D gene is TRBD1 (5 bases). This CDR3 spans 15 amino acids. The germline V gene has CDR1 ENHRY and CDR2 SYGVKD. Trimming removed 3 bases from V and 3 bases from J, with 12 bases in between. CDR3 in amino acids: CAISEVGDYNQPQHF. CDR3 nucleotides: TGTGCCATCAGTGAAGTAGGGGACTACAATCAGCCCCAGCATTTT.

This clonotype appeared a few times. Here the CDR3 DNA reads TGCGCCAGCAGTGAGTCTTGGGCTCGCTCCTACGAGCAGTACTTC. Translating gives CASSESWARSYEQYF. The chain combines TRBV10-2 with TRBJ2-7; D is unclear. The germline V and J ends were trimmed by 0 bases and 0 bases, with 9 bases remaining between them. CDR1 and CDR2 (germline): WSHSY, SAAADI. CDR3 length: 15 residues.

This clonotype has a handful of counts. The chain recombines TRBV28 with TRBJ2-5; 7 positions agree with TRBD2. With V trimmed by 1 base and J by 5 bases, 16 bases remained unmatched. Per the germline V gene, CDR1 is MDHEN and CDR2 is SYDVKM. The CDR3 has 18 amino acids. The CDR3 region is CASSLYLGGMTSIETQYF. Here the CDR3 DNA reads TGTGCCAGCAGTTTATATTTGGGGGGGATGACTAGCATCGAGACCCAGTACTTC.

The chain uses TRBV19 and TRBJ2-7; D might be TRBD1 or TRBD2, each matching 5 bases. V was pared by 3 bases and J by 2 bases, with 20 bases between. The CDR3 runs 17 residues. Germline V lookup: CDR1 LNHDA, CDR2 SQIVND (reference sequence). The CDR3 nucleotides read TGTGCCAGTAGTATTTCGGGACCTAGTACCACAGCCTACGAGCAGTACTTC. Residues: CASSISGPSTTAYEQYF.

As for this clonotype: This may be a read error: a much more frequent sequence differs by one nucleotide. The gene calls are TRBV28 and TRBJ2-7; a weak D match, TRBD2 (7 bases). CDR1 and CDR2 from the germline V gene are MDHEN and SYDVKM. The CDR3 contains 14 residues. V was clipped by 3 bases and J by 2 bases, with 11 bases between them. As DNA, the CDR3 is TGTGCCAGCAGTTTCACGGGGGGCCCCTACGAGCAGTACTTC. Its protein product is CASSFTGGPYEQYF. Full variable domain (remainder filled in from reference TRBV28 and TRBJ2-7): DVKVTQSSRYLVKRTGEKVFLECVQDMDHENMFWYRQDPGLGLRLIYFSYDVKMKEKGDIPEGYSVSREKKERFSLILESASTNQTSMYLCASSFTGGPYEQYFGPGTRLTVT.

This clonotype was counted at least ten times. The rearrangement joins TRBV6-1 to TRBJ2-3; D is perhaps TRBD2 (6 bases). Trimming removed 3 bases from V and 0 bases from J, with 13 bases in between. The CDR3 spans 16 residues. Germline CDR1 MNHNS, CDR2 SASEGT. The CDR3 here is CASSDPAGISTDTQYF. CDR3 sequence (DNA): TGTGCCAGCAGTGATCCGGCGGGGATCAGCACAGATACGCAGTATTTT.